The 8 T cell receptor beta chains below were found in one sample sequenced in a study of identical twins. From the 5' RACE reads, TCRdb called clonotypes with MiXCR, one entry per CDR3 protein. The data show 350,000 to 450,000 distinct CDR3 sequences, approximately 17% seen once. Sequenced material: naive T cells sorted from blood. The receptors derive from a middle-aged man in good health.

The chain recombines TRBV9 with TRBJ1-2, with D possibly matching TRBD1 (6 bases). Germline V gives CDR1 SGDLS, CDR2 YYNGEE. Trimming took off 5 bases at V and 0 bases at J, with 11 bases between the two ends. The CDR3 runs 14 residues. The CDR3 protein is CASSRGGSNYGYTF. CDR3 sequence (DNA): TGTGCCAGCAGTCGAGGGGGGTCTAACTATGGCTACACCTTC.

This sequence joins TRBV4-2 and TRBJ1-2; D is possibly TRBD1 (6 bases). The ends were cut back, 5 bases at V and 4 bases at J, with 14 bases in the middle. Germline loops: CDR1 LGHNA, CDR2 YNFKEQ. CDR3 length: 14 residues. CDR3 loop: CASSTGQGSYGYTF. The CDR3 DNA is TGTGCCAGCAGCACTGGGCAGGGGAGCTATGGCTACACCTTC.

The chain has TRBV7-8 and TRBJ1-1; D may be TRBD1 (6 bases). The CDR3 spans 15 residues. With 6 bases removed from V and 1 base from J, the gap between germline ends came to 15 bases. From germline, CDR1 is SGHVS and CDR2 FQNEAQ. The CDR3 DNA reads TGTGCCAGCAGTTCCTGGCGGGGACAGAACACTGAAGCTTTCTTT. Protein product: CASSSWRGQNTEAFF.

This clonotype appeared a few times. This sequence joins TRBV5-4 and TRBJ2-2; a weak D match, TRBD2 (5 bases). CDR3 length: 15 amino acids. CDR1 is SGHNT and CDR2 is YYREEE in the germline V gene (reference sequence). Between the trimmed V and J ends, which lost 4 bases and 4 bases, there was a span of 14 bases. The CDR3 DNA reads as TGTGCCAGCAGCCAAGATGGACTTACCACCGGGGAGCTGTTTTTT. The encoded protein is CASSQDGLTTGELFF.

This clonotype showed up many times. V gene TRBV28 combines with J gene TRBJ2-7; D is unresolved. The CDR3 runs to 13 residues. Between the trimmed V and J ends, which lost 3 bases and 4 bases, there was a span of 10 bases. CDR1 MDHEN and CDR2 SYDVKM come from the germline V gene. CDR3 sequence (DNA): TGTGCCAGCAGTTTGTCGGTCTTATACGAGCAGTACTTC. The encoded protein is CASSLSVLYEQYF.

At least ten counts were recorded for this clonotype. J is TRBJ1-5 and V is TRBV7-2, with TRBD1 as a possible D gene (5 bases). The CDR3 covers 14 residues. Trimming shortened V by 4 bases and J by 7 bases, and 14 bases separated the two germline ends. The germline gives CDR1 SGHTA, CDR2 FQGNSA. The CDR3 spells CASSSSSRGQPQHF. CDR3 coding DNA: TGTGCCAGCAGCTCATCCAGTCGGGGCCAGCCCCAGCATTTT.

At least ten counts were recorded for this clonotype. This sequence joins TRBV28 and TRBJ2-3, with 8 bases matching TRBD2. Germline CDR1 is MDHEN and CDR2 is SYDVKM. The CDR3 sequence is 19 residues long. The trim removed 5 bases at V and 1 base at J, leaving 17 bases unmatched. Written as DNA, the CDR3 is TGTGCCAGCAGTCAGACCGGGACTAGTCAGGTCTACGGCACAGATACGCAGTATTTT. This codes for CASSQTGTSQVYGTDTQYF.

This clonotype showed up just a few times. The CDR3 sequence is CASSFEFGLYNEQFF. The CDR3 coding sequence is TGCGCCAGCAGCTTTGAATTCGGACTCTACAATGAGCAGTTCTTC. The V call is TRBV5-1, the J call TRBJ2-1; a possible D gene is TRBD2 (5 bases). Germline V gene sequence: CDR1 SGHRS, CDR2 YFSETQ. Trimming took off 2 bases at V and 3 bases at J, with 12 bases between the two ends. This CDR3 contains 15 residues.